This passage covers 21 T cell receptor beta chains from one sample sequenced in a study of blood T cell repertoires in COVID-19. TCRdb's table, derived via immunoSEQ multiplex PCR, lists solely in-frame clones and lacks some. Seen here are about 170,000 clones, 84% observed once, and the top ten hold under 8.5%. Specimen: peripheral blood. The receptor source for this set is a man in his forties or fifties who had recovered from COVID-19.

This rearrangement joins TRBV9 to TRBJ2-2; no definite D call. Trimming stripped 2 bases from V and 7 bases from J, with 3 bases between. This CDR3 contains 11 residues. CDR1 is SGDLS, CDR2 YYNGEE, per germline. The CDR3 sequence is CASSVGGELFF. In nucleotides, the CDR3 is TGTGCCAGCAGCGTCGGCGGGGAGCTGTTTTTT.

The V and J genes are TRBV19 and TRBJ2-3, with 7 bases identical to TRBD1. Looked up from germline, CDR1 is LNHDA and CDR2 is SQIVND (reference sequence). V shed 6 bases, J shed 0 bases, and the junction held 6 bases outside the gene matches. The CDR3 runs to 15 residues. In DNA, the CDR3 is TGTGCCAGTAGACTTGGACAGGCGAGCACAGATACGCAGTATTTT. Its translation: CASRLGQASTDTQYF.

The chain joins TRBV24-1 to TRBJ2-1, with 11 bases matching TRBD2. The CDR3 runs to 17 residues. The J segment lost 3 bases and the V segment lost 2 bases, leaving 5 bases of the junction unmatched. In germline, CDR1 is KGHDR, CDR2 SFDVKD. CDR3 sequence (DNA): TGTGCCACCAGTGATTCCTCCCTAGCGGGAGGCTACAATGAGCAGTTCTTC. It encodes CATSDSSLAGGYNEQFF.

The chain is built from TRBV24-1 and TRBJ2-1; possible D gene TRBD1, 6 bases. V lost 0 bases, J lost 0 bases, and 11 bases lay in between. The CDR3 is 17 amino acids. Germline V gene data show CDR1 as KGHDR and CDR2 as SFDVKD. The DNA for the CDR3 is TGTGCCACCAGTGATTTGAAGGGGGATCTCTCCTACAATGAGCAGTTCTTC. Residues: CATSDLKGDLSYNEQFF.

The chain has TRBV29-1 and TRBJ2-5, with 11 bases identical to TRBD2. Germline assignment: CDR1 SQVTM and CDR2 ANQGSEA. This CDR3 comprises 13 residues. V was pared by 4 bases and J by 7 bases, with 5 bases of the junction left unmatched. Written as DNA, the CDR3 is TGCAGCGTTGGGACCGGGACTAGCGGGACCCAGTACTTC. It encodes CSVGTGTSGTQYF.

J is TRBJ1-1 and V is TRBV5-6; D is uncertain. Germline values: CDR1 SGHDT, CDR2 YYEEEE. The CDR3 consists of 14 residues. Trimming shortened V by 5 bases and J by 6 bases, and 17 bases separated the two germline ends. The CDR3 DNA follows: TGTGCCAGCAGTAACCCGGCCCGGGGAGCTGAAGCTTTCTTT. Its protein is CASSNPARGAEAFF.

To note about this clone: Other DNA sequences in this specimen translate into the identical CDR3. V gene TRBV30 combines with J gene TRBJ2-7, with TRBD1 identical over 9 bases. V lost 0 bases, J lost 6 bases, and 3 bases stayed unmatched. This CDR3 has 13 residues. CDR1 and CDR2 (germline): GTSNPN, SVGIG (reference sequence). The CDR3, as DNA: TGTGCCTGGAGTGTACAGGGGGCTCGCGAGCAGTACTTC. Encoded protein: CAWSVQGAREQYF. Full variable domain (missing parts from reference TRBV30 and TRBJ2-7): SQTIHQWPATLVQPVGSPLSLECTVEGTSNPNLYWYRQAAGRGLQLLFYSVGIGQISSEVPQNLSASRPQDRQFILSSKKLLLSDSGFYLCAWSVQGAREQYFGPGTRLTVT.

This clone was recorded a few times. The CDR3 here is CASSTPRGFHYF. The DNA for the CDR3 is TGTGCCAGTAGTACCCCCAGGGGCTTCCATTACTTC. The rearrangement joins TRBV19 to TRBJ2-7, with D possibly being TRBD1 (6 bases). Trimming shortened V by 4 bases and J by 13 bases, and 17 bases separated the two germline ends. The CDR3 contains 12 residues. The V gene's germline CDR1 is LNHDA and CDR2 SQIVND (reference sequence).

V is TRBV4-1 and J is TRBJ2-7; no reliable D call. The CDR3 is 16 amino acids. V shed 2 bases and J shed 4 bases, with 18 bases lying between them. Germline loops: CDR1 MGHRA, CDR2 YSYEKL. CDR3 nucleotide sequence: TGCGCCAGCAGCCAAAAAAAACTCCTAGACTTTTACGAGCAGTACTTC. Residues: CASSQKKLLDFYEQYF.

This clone appeared once. One end of the junction fails to match germline, which may point to a read error. The rearrangement uses TRBV29-1 and TRBJ1-2; D gene uncertain. This CDR3 has 15 amino acids. CDR1 is SQVTM and CDR2 is ANQGSEA in the germline V gene. CDR3 DNA: TGCAGCGTTGAGGGGTCCGGCGCGAGAGGGTATGGCCACACCTTC. Amino acids: CSVEGSGARGYGHTF. Supplemented by reference TRBV29-1 and TRBJ1-2, the full variable domain reads SAVISQKPSRDICQRGTSLTIQCQVDSQVTMMFWYRQQPGQSLTLIATANQGSEATYESGFVIDKFPISRPNLTFSTLTVSNMSPEDSSIYLCSVEGSGARGYGHTFGSGTRLTVV.

This sequence joins TRBV4-3 and TRBJ2-3, with TRBD2 matching 8 bases. Unmatched junction bases numbered 3, after V lost 0 bases and J lost 4 bases. The CDR3 sequence is 15 residues long. CDR1 and CDR2 (germline): LGHNA, YSLEER. The CDR3 nucleotides read TGCGCCAGCAGCCAAGATCGGGGGGGCCCAGATACGCAGTATTTT. The encoded protein is CASSQDRGGPDTQYF.

This clone was recorded once. The CDR3, as DNA: TGTGCCATCAGTTTCGACCCGGGACAGGGCTCCTACGAGCAGTACTTC. This encodes CAISFDPGQGSYEQYF. This chain connects TRBV10-3 to TRBJ2-7; TRBD1 aligns across 9 bases. Germline V lookup: CDR1 ENHRY, CDR2 SYGVKD. Trimming at V came to 5 bases and at J to 0 bases, leaving 8 bases not matched to a gene. This CDR3 is 16 amino acids long.

The chain uses TRBV7-3 and TRBJ1-6, with D perhaps TRBD1 (5 bases). The germline V and J ends were trimmed by 4 bases and 5 bases, with 6 bases remaining between them. The CDR3 sequence is 13 residues long. Germline loops: CDR1 SGHTA, CDR2 FQGTGA. The CDR3 bases are TGTGCCAGCAGCTCGACAGATAATTCACCCCTCCACTTT. Translating gives CASSSTDNSPLHF.

The chain employs TRBV19 and TRBJ2-1; no firm D call. The CDR3 runs to 14 residues. Germline V gene data show CDR1 as LNHDA and CDR2 as SQIVND (reference sequence). Trimming left V 4 bases short and J 8 bases short, with 15 bases between. In DNA form, the CDR3 reads TGTGCCAGTAGTAACCAACGACTCCCTGATGAGCAGTTCTTC. Protein: CASSNQRLPDEQFF.

This clone was seen a handful of times. The chain is built from TRBV2 and TRBJ1-6; D may be TRBD1 (6 bases). The CDR3 runs 15 residues. V gave up 7 bases and J gave up 8 bases, with 18 bases separating them. CDR1 and CDR2 from the germline V gene are SNHLY and FYNNEI. The CDR3 region has the DNA TGTGCCAGCATCAGGGGCCAACGTGCGGATTCACCCCTCCACTTT. This sequence encodes CASIRGQRADSPLHF.

The V and J genes are TRBV7-2 and TRBJ2-7; D is possibly TRBD1 (6 bases). The ends were cut back, 1 base at V and 3 bases at J, with 13 bases in the middle. Germline CDR1 and CDR2: SGHTA and FQGNSA. The CDR3 runs 15 residues. The DNA for the CDR3 is TGTGCCAGCAGCTTAGTTGGCAGGGGAGTCTACGAGCAGTACTTC. Translated, it gives CASSLVGRGVYEQYF. Combining the CDR3 with reference TRBV7-2 and TRBJ2-7 gives the whole variable domain GAGVSQSPSNKVTEKGKDVELRCDPISGHTALYWYRQSLGQGLEFLIYFQGNSAPDKSGLPSDRFSAERTGGSVSTLTIQRTQQEDSAVYLCASSLVGRGVYEQYFGPGTRLTVT.

The sample holds a few counts of this clone. The CDR3 here is CATSDAGISPLHF. DNA of the CDR3: TGTGCCACCAGTGACGCCGGGATTTCACCCCTCCACTTT. The chain recombines TRBV24-1 with TRBJ1-6, with D unresolved. CDR1 is KGHDR, CDR2 SFDVKD, per germline. CDR3 size: 13 residues. With 4 bases removed from V and 9 bases from J, the gap between germline ends came to 9 bases.

The chain employs TRBV15 and TRBJ2-4; 9 bases line up with TRBD2. The CDR3 is made up of 15 amino acids. Germline CDR1 reads LNHNV; CDR2 reads YYDKDF (reference sequence). After removal of 5 bases from V and 6 bases from J, the junction contained 8 bases not matched to a gene. CDR3 residues: CATSLSSGNTNIQYF. For the CDR3, the DNA is TGTGCCACCAGCCTCTCTAGCGGGAACACAAACATTCAGTACTTC.

The CDR3 bases are TGTGCCAGCAGCCAAGGGGGCAGGGCTGGCACTGAAGCTTTCTTT. As protein: CASSQGGRAGTEAFF. The chain has TRBV11-3 and TRBJ1-1; 7 positions match TRBD1. The V gene end was trimmed by 5 bases and the J gene end by 4 bases; junction bases not matched to a gene: 10. The CDR3 length is 15 residues. Germline CDR1 and CDR2: SGHNT and YENEEA. Complete variable domain (other parts from reference TRBV11-3 and TRBJ1-1): EAGVVQSPRYKIIEKKQPVAFWCNPISGHNTLYWYLQNLGQGPELLIRYENEEAVDDSQLPKDRFSAERLKGVDSTLKIQPAELGDSAVYLCASSQGGRAGTEAFFGQGTRLTVV.

This chain links TRBV2 with TRBJ2-6; D not resolved. This CDR3 region has 15 residues. The V end lost 4 bases, the J end lost 4 bases, and 11 bases lay between the germline ends. The germline gives CDR1 SNHLY, CDR2 FYNNEI. The DNA of the CDR3 is TGTGCCAGCAGTGCAACCAGGTCGGGGGCCAACGTCCTGACTTTC. Translating gives CASSATRSGANVLTF.

The rearrangement links TRBV19 to TRBJ1-2, with D maybe TRBD1 (6 bases). Germline CDR1 is LNHDA and CDR2 is SQIVND (reference sequence). V was clipped by 4 bases and J by 8 bases, with 20 bases between them. The CDR3 is 15 residues long. CDR3 in amino acids: CASSNYGAGVDGYTF. The CDR3 bases are TGTGCCAGTAGTAATTATGGGGCAGGGGTCGACGGCTACACCTTC.